The TCR beta chain described here comes from a study of cytomegalovirus exposure and HLA in healthy donors. CDR1 is LNHDA, CDR2 SQIVND, per germline (reference sequence). The V gene lost 8 bases and the J gene lost 2 bases, with 15 bases spanning the gap. The CDR3 has 14 amino acids. Primers included in the PCR were 60 Vbeta and 13 Jbeta primers. Clones were read by immunoSEQ multiplex PCR, and TCRdb kept only the in-frame ones, dropping some. The sample has approximately 160,000 clones; roughly three quarters are singletons. This TCR was sampled from a woman aged 40 to 50 in good health and CMV-seropositive. This chain joins TRBV19 and TRBJ1-1, with a weak D call TRBD1 (6 bases). Sequenced material: PBMCs. The CDR3 region has the DNA TGTGCCAGTTTAAACAGGGACCTAAACACTGAAGCTTTCTTT. Amino acid sequence: CASLNRDLNTEAFF.